The T cell receptor beta chain described here comes from a study of T cell responses to AZD1222 COVID-19 vaccine. This CDR3 is 12 amino acids long. Germline V gene data show CDR1 as SQVTM and CDR2 as ANQGSEA. Deletions cut 7 bases from V and 3 bases from J, with 12 bases between. TCRdb keeps only in-frame clones here, not all; method: immunoSEQ multiplex PCR. The sample has 100,000 to 150,000 clones, around 89% seen once. The sample consisted of peripheral blood, taken on day 0 of AZD1222 vaccination. This receptor was identified in an adult in good health. V is TRBV29-1 and J is TRBJ1-2, with D uncertain. In DNA form, the CDR3 reads TGCAGCGACGTTGACGCCTACTATGGCTACACCTTC. This translates into CSDVDAYYGYTF.